The sequence of this T cell receptor beta chain was determined in a study of T cell repertoires in urothelial bladder cancer. General study findings and limits: Urothelial carcinoma specimens: median 5,569 T cells versus 25,000 to 30,000 in benign.

To note about this clone: Its antigen remains unknown. The junction departs from the called germline gene at one end, perhaps through a read error.

Sequencing was performed with immunoSEQ multiplex PCR; in TCRdb, only in-frame clones are kept and a portion is missing. The sample includes some 1,400 clones, more than 60% of them seen just once. Germline values: CDR1 SSHAT, CDR2 FNYEAQ (reference sequence). There are 16 residues in the CDR3. V and J are TRBV7-7 and TRBJ1-3; D may be TRBD1 (5 bases). Material for sequencing was tumor-infiltrating cells from bladder cancer. This clonotype originated in a human donor with urothelial carcinoma. The DNA for the CDR3 is TGTGCTAGCAGCTTTGGGACGCACGGCTCTGGAAACACCATATATTTT. Its translation: CASSFGTHGSGNTIYF.